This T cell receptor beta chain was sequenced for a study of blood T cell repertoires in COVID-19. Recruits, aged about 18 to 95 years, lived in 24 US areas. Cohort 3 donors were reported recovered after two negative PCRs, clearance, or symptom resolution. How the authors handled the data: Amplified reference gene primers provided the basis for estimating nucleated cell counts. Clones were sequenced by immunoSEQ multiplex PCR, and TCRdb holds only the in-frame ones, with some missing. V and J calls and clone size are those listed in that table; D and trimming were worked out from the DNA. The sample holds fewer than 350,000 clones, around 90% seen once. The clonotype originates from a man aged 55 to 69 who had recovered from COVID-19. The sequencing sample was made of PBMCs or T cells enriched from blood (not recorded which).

The DNA for the CDR3 is TGTGCCAGCAGCCCCACAGGGGCCGATGAGCAGTTCTTC. Its protein product is CASSPTGADEQFF. This chain links TRBV5-4 with TRBJ2-1; the match to TRBD1 covers 7 bases. Germline trimming cut 4 bases from V and 8 bases from J; bases unmatched to any gene: 6. The length of the CDR3 is 13 residues. From germline, CDR1 is SGHNT and CDR2 YYREEE (reference sequence).